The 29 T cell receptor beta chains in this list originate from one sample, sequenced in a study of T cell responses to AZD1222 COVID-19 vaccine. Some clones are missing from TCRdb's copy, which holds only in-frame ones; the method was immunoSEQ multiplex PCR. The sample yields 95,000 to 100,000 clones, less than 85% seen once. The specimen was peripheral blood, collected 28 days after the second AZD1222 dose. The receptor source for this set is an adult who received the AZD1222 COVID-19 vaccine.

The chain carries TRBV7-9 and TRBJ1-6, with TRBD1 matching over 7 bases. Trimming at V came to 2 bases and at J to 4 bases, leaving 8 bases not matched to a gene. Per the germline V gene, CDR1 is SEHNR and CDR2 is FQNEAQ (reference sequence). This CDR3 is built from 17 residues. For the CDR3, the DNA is TGTGCCAGCAGCTTATGGCAGGGGACAGCATATAATTCACCCCTCCACTTT. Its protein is CASSLWQGTAYNSPLHF.

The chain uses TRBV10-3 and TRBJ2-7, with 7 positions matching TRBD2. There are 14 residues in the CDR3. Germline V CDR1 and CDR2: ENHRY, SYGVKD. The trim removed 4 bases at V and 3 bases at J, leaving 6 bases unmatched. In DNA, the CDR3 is TGTGCCATCAGTGGGAAAGGGGACTACTACGAGCAGTACTTC. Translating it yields CAISGKGDYYEQYF.

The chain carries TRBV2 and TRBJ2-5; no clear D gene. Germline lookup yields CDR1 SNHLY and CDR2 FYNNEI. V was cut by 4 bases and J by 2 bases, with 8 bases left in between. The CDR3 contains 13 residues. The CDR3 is CASSVSVQETQYF. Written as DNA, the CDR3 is TGTGCCAGCAGTGTTAGTGTACAAGAGACCCAGTACTTC.

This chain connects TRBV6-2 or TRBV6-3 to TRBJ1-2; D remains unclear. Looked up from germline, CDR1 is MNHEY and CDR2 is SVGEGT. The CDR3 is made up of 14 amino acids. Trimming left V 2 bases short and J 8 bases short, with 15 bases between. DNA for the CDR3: TGTGCCAGCAGTTACACTCAAGGGTCGATCGGCTACACCTTC. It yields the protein CASSYTQGSIGYTF.

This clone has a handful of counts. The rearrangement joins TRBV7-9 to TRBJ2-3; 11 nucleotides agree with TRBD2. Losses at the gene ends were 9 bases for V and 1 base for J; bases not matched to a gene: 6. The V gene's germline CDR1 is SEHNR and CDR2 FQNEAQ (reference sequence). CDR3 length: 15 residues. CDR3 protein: CASLLAGGRTDTQYF. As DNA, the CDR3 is TGTGCCAGTCTCCTAGCGGGGGGCCGCACAGATACGCAGTATTTT.

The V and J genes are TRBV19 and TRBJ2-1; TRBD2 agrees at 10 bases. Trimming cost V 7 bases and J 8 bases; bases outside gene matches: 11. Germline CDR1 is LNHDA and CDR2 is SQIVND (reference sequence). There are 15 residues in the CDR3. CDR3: CASTSSGGGWDEQFF. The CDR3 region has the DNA TGTGCCAGTACCTCTAGCGGGGGCGGTTGGGATGAGCAGTTCTTC.

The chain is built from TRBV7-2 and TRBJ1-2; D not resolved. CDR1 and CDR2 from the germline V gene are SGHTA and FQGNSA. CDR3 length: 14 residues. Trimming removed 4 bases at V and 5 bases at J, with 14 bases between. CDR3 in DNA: TGTGCCAGCAGCTCCTACCAGTTGGGTTATGGCTACACCTTC. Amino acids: CASSSYQLGYGYTF.

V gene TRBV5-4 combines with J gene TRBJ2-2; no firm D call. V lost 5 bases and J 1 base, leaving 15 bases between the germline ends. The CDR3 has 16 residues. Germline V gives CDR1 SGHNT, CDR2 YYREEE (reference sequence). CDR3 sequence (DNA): TGTGCCAGCAGTCCCCCGGGCACGGAGAACACCGGGGAGCTGTTTTTT. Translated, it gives CASSPPGTENTGELFF.

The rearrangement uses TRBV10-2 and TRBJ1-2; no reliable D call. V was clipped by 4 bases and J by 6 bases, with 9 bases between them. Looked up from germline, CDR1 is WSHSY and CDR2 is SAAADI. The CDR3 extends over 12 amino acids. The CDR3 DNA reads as TGCGCCAGCAGTGTAGGGAATGATGGCTACACCTTC. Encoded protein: CASSVGNDGYTF.

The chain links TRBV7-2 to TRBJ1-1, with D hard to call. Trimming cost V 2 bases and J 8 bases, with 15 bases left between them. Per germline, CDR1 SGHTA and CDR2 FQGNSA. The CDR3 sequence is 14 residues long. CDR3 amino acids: CASSLLRRTGEAFF. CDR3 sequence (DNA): TGTGCCAGCAGCTTATTGCGGAGGACTGGGGAAGCTTTCTTT.

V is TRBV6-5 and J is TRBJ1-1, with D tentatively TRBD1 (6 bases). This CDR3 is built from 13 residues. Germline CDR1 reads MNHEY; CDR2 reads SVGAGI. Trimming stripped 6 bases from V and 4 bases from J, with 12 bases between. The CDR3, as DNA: TGTGCCAGCAGACAGGGTTTGGGCACTGAAGCTTTCTTT. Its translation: CASRQGLGTEAFF.

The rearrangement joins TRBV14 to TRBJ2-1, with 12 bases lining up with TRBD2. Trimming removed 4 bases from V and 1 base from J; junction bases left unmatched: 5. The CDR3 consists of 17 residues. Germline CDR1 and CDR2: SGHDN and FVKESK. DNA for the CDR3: TGTGCCAGCAGCCCCCGACTAGCGGGGGAATCCTACAATGAGCAGTTCTTC. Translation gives CASSPRLAGESYNEQFF.

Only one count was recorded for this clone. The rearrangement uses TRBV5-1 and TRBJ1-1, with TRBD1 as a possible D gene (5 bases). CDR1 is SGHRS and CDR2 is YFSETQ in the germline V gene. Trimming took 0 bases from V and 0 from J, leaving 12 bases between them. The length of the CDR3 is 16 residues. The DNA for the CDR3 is TGCGCCAGCAGCTTGGTAGGGCCGGGGGTGAACACTGAAGCTTTCTTT. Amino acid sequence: CASSLVGPGVNTEAFF.

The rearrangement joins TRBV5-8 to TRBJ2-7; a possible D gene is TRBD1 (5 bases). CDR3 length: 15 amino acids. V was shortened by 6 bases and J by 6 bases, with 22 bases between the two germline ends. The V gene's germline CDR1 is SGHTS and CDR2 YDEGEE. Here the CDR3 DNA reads TGTGCCAGCACCCCCTGGGGCGGTAAGACTCTCGAGCAGTACTTC. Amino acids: CASTPWGGKTLEQYF.

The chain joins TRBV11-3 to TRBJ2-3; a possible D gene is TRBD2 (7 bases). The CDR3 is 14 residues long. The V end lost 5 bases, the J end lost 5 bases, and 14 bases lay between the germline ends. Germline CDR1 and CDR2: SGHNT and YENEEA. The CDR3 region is CASSATGGLDTQYF. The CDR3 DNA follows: TGTGCCAGCAGCGCAACGGGGGGCTTAGATACGCAGTATTTT.

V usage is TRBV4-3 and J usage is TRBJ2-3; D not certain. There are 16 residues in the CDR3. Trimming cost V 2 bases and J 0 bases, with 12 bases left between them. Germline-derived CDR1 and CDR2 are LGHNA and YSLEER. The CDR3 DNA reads TGCGCCAGCAGCCAACAGTGGAGACCTAGCACAGATACGCAGTATTTT. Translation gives CASSQQWRPSTDTQYF.

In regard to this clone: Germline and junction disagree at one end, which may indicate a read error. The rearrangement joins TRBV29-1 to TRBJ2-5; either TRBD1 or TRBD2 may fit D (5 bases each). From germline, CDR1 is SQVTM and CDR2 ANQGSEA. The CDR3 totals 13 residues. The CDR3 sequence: CSIEGVGVETQYF. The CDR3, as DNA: TGCAGCATTGAGGGAGTGGGGGTAGAGACCCAGTACTTC.

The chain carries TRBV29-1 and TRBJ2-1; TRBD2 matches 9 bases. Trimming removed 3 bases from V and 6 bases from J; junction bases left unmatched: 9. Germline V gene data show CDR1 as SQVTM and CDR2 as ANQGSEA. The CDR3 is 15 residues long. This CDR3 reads CSVDLPVAGVNEQFF. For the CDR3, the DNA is TGCAGCGTTGACCTCCCGGTAGCGGGAGTCAATGAGCAGTTCTTC.

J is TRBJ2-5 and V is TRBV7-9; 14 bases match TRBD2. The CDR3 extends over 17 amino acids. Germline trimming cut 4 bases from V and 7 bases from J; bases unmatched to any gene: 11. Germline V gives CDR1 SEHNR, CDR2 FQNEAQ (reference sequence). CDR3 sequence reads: CASSSHRTSGGSLTQYF. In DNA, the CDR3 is TGTGCCAGCAGCTCCCATCGGACTAGCGGGGGGTCCCTGACCCAGTACTTC.

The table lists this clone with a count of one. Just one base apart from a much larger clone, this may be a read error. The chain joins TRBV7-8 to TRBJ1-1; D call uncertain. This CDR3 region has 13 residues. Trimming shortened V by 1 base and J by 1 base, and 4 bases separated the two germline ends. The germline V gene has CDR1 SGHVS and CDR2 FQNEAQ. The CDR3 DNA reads TGTGCCAGCAGCTTAGGGAGGAACACTGAAGCTTTCTTT. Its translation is CASSLGRNTEAFF.

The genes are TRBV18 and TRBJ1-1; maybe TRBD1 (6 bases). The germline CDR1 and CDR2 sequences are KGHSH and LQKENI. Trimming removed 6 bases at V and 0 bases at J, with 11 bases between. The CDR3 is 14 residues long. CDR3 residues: CASSFGQLNTEAFF. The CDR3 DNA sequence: TGTGCCAGCTCGTTCGGACAGCTGAACACTGAAGCTTTCTTT.

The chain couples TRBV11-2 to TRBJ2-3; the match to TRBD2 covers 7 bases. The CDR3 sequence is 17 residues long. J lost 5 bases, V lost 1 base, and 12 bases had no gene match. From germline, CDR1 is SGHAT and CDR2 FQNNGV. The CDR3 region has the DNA TGTGCCAGCAGCTTAGGATCCGGAGGTTTAGCGGGAGATACGCAGTATTTT. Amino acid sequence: CASSLGSGGLAGDTQYF.

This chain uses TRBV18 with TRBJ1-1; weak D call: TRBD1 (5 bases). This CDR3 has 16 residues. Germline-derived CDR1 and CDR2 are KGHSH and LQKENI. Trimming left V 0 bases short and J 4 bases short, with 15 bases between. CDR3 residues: CASSPPGGVLGTEAFF. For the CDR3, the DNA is TGTGCCAGCTCACCACCCGGGGGGGTTCTAGGCACTGAAGCTTTCTTT.

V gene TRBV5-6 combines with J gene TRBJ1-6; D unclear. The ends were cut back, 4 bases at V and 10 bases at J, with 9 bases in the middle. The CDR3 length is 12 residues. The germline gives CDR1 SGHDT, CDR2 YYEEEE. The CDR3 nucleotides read TGTGCCAGCAGCCCGGGGAACTCACCCCTCCACTTT. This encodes CASSPGNSPLHF.

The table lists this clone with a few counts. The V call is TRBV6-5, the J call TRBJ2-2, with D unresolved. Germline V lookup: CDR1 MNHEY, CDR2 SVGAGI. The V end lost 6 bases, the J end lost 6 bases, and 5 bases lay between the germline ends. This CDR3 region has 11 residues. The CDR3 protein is CASSNAGELFF. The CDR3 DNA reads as TGTGCCAGCAGCAACGCCGGGGAGCTGTTTTTT.

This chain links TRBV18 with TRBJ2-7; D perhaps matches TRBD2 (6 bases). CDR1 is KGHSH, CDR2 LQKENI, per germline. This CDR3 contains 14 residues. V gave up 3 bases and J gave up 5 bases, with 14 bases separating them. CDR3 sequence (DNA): TGTGCCAGCTCACCCACCGGGGGTGGCGACGAGCAGTACTTC. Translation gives CASSPTGGGDEQYF.

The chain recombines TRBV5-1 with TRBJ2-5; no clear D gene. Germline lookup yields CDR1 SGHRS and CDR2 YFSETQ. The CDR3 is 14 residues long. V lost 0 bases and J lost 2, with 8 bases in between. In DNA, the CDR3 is TGCGCCAGCAGCTTGGGTGACTTGCAAGAGACCCAGTACTTC. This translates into CASSLGDLQETQYF.

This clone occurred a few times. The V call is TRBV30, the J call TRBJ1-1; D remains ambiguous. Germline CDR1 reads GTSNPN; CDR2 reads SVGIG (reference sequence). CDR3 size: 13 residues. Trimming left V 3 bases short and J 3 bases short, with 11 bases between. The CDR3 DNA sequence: TGTGCCTGGAGATTGCTAGGATACACTGAAGCTTTCTTT. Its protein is CAWRLLGYTEAFF.

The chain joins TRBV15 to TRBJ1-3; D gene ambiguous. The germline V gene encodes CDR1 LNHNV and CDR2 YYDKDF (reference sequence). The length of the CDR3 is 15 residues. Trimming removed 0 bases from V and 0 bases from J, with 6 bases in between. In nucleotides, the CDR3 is TGTGCCACCAGCAGAGAACACAGCTCTGGAAACACCATATATTTT. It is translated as CATSREHSSGNTIYF.